A single sample is the source of the 13 T cell receptor beta chains below, sequenced in a study of T cell responses to AZD1222 COVID-19 vaccine. Profiling relied on immunoSEQ multiplex PCR, and the TCRdb table lists in-frame clones only, not all of them. Of tens of thousands of clones listed, more than 80% are singletons. The sample here was peripheral blood, taken on day 0 of AZD1222 vaccination. The receptors stem from an adult in good health.

A single count supports this clone. The chain recombines TRBV3-1 (or the pseudogene TRBV3-2) with TRBJ2-5; the D is unclear. CDR1 is LGHDT and CDR2 is YNNKEL in the germline V gene (reference sequence). This CDR3 is 14 amino acids long. Deletions cut 6 bases from V and 2 bases from J, with 13 bases between. The CDR3: CASRGQGPQETQYF. The CDR3 DNA reads as TGTGCCAGCAGAGGTCAAGGTCCGCAAGAGACCCAGTACTTC.

The V and J genes are TRBV12-3 or TRBV12-4 and TRBJ2-7; D remains unclear. Trimming cost V 2 bases and J 1 base, with 6 bases left between them. The CDR3 is made up of 13 amino acids. Here the CDR3 reads CASSLMSSYEQYF. The CDR3 DNA reads TGTGCCAGCAGTTTAATGTCTTCCTACGAGCAGTACTTC.

The rearrangement joins TRBV5-4 to TRBJ2-7; D is ambiguous. V lost 3 bases and J 2 bases, leaving 12 bases between the germline ends. The V gene's germline CDR1 is SGHNT and CDR2 YYREEE (reference sequence). The CDR3 extends over 14 amino acids. The CDR3 spells CASSSQTHPYEQYF. DNA of the CDR3: TGTGCCAGCAGCTCCCAGACACACCCCTACGAGCAGTACTTC.

The chain links TRBV30 to TRBJ1-4; 11 bases are shared with TRBD1. V shed 7 bases and J 7 bases; nucleotides not matched to a gene: 2. CDR1 is GTSNPN and CDR2 is SVGIG in the germline V gene (reference sequence). CDR3 length: 12 amino acids. The CDR3, as DNA: TGTGCCTTGGACAGGGGGCTTGAAAAACTGTTTTTT. This encodes CALDRGLEKLFF.

The chain is built from TRBV7-6 and TRBJ1-1; D is unresolved. Trimming pared 5 bases from V and 0 bases from J, leaving 10 bases between. Germline CDR1 and CDR2: SGHVS and FNYEAQ. The CDR3 runs 14 residues. CDR3 sequence (DNA): TGTGCCAGCAGCGACTCGCGGATGAACACTGAAGCTTTCTTT. This sequence encodes CASSDSRMNTEAFF.

The V and J genes are TRBV6-2 or TRBV6-3 and TRBJ2-4, with a tentative D call TRBD1 (6 bases). Looked up from germline, CDR1 is MNHEY and CDR2 is SVGEGT. The V gene lost 6 bases and the J gene lost 0 bases, with 18 bases spanning the gap. The CDR3 runs 17 residues. CDR3 DNA: TGTGCCAGCAGCCCGACAGGAAGACTTATAGCCAAAAACATTCAGTACTTC. Translation gives CASSPTGRLIAKNIQYF.

The CDR3 nucleotides are TGTGCCAGCAGTGAAGGGACAGGGGGATTGAACACTGAAGCTTTCTTT. It codes for CASSEGTGGLNTEAFF. The J gene is TRBJ1-1, the V gene TRBV6-1; 10 positions agree with TRBD1. CDR3 length: 16 residues. V shed 1 base, J shed 0 bases, and the junction held 2 bases outside the gene matches. The V gene's germline CDR1 is MNHNS and CDR2 SASEGT.

This chain links TRBV3-1 (or the pseudogene TRBV3-2) with TRBJ2-1, with a weak D call TRBD2 (5 bases). The V end was cut by 5 bases, the J end by 9 bases, with 11 bases between. The CDR3 covers 12 residues. CDR1 is LGHDT and CDR2 is YNNKEL in the germline V gene (reference sequence). DNA of the CDR3: TGTGCCAGCAGCTCGCTTGCGGGTGAGCAGTTCTTC. Encoded protein: CASSSLAGEQFF.

This rearrangement joins TRBV11-2 to TRBJ1-6; TRBD1 matches at 7 bases. The J segment lost 7 bases and the V segment lost 6 bases, leaving 15 bases of the junction unmatched. The CDR3 is 17 amino acids. Germline V lookup: CDR1 SGHAT, CDR2 FQNNGV. CDR3 sequence reads: CASRHRAAGGLNSPLHF. In DNA form, the CDR3 reads TGTGCCAGCAGACATCGGGCTGCAGGGGGATTGAATTCACCCCTCCACTTT.

This chain joins TRBV19 and TRBJ1-1; tentative D call: TRBD1 (5 bases). Germline-derived CDR1 and CDR2 are LNHDA and SQIVND (reference sequence). Deletions cut 3 bases from V and 1 base from J, with 12 bases between. There are 15 residues in the CDR3. CDR3 region: CASSMRDGRNTEAFF. CDR3 coding DNA: TGTGCCAGTAGTATGAGGGACGGGAGGAACACTGAAGCTTTCTTT.

The genes are TRBV6-5 and TRBJ1-1; D unresolved. Between the trimmed V and J ends, which lost 7 bases and 1 base, there was a span of 10 bases. The CDR3 has 13 residues. CDR1 MNHEY and CDR2 SVGAGI come from the germline V gene. In DNA, the CDR3 is TGTGCCAGCACCCCACGGCAGAACACTGAAGCTTTCTTT. It yields the protein CASTPRQNTEAFF.

The chain joins TRBV5-1 to TRBJ1-3; 7 bases are shared with TRBD1. CDR1 and CDR2 from the germline V gene are SGHRS and YFSETQ. J gave up 6 bases and V 4 bases, and 10 bases lay outside the gene matches. The CDR3 is made up of 15 amino acids. The CDR3 loop is CASSGDSSLTNTIYF. The CDR3 DNA follows: TGCGCCAGCAGCGGGGACAGCAGTCTTACAAACACCATATATTTT.

The chain carries TRBV5-8 and TRBJ1-6, with TRBD1 identical over 7 bases. Germline-derived CDR1 and CDR2 are SGHTS and YDEGEE. The length of the CDR3 is 14 residues. V trimming: 5 bases; J trimming: 7 bases; junction bases outside the gene matches: 6. The CDR3 region is CASRRTGQNSPLHF. In DNA form, the CDR3 reads TGTGCCAGCAGGAGGACAGGCCAGAATTCACCCCTCCACTTT.